This T cell receptor beta chain derives from a study of cytomegalovirus exposure and HLA in healthy donors. Per the germline V gene, CDR1 is SGDLS and CDR2 is YYNGEE. The CDR3 is made up of 15 amino acids. Unmatched junction bases numbered 1, after V lost 1 base and J lost 0 bases. The method was immunoSEQ multiplex PCR; TCRdb's version includes in-frame clones alone and lacks a portion of them. The sample lists more than 300,000 clones; approximately 90% were seen once. J is TRBJ2-3 and V is TRBV9, with TRBD2 matching over 8 bases. This receptor was obtained from a woman aged 18-29 years in good health and CMV-seronegative. Input material: PBMCs. The CDR3 is CASSVRLASTDTQYF. The CDR3 DNA reads as TGTGCCAGCAGCGTAAGACTAGCGAGCACAGATACGCAGTATTTT.